What follows are 20 T cell receptor beta chains derived from one specimen sequenced in a study of CXCR3-negative and CXCR3-positive naive CD8 T cells. Findings and limits, study-wide: Naive CXCR3-positive cells had TRB CDR3s more hydrophobic than those of CXCR3-negative naive cells.

The TRB cDNA libraries were prepared by 5' RACE with UMI labels. TCRdb re-called the 5' RACE reads and catalogs CDR3 proteins one per entry, DNA excluded. The sample's table shows about 89,000 distinct CDR3 sequences. No antigen has been assigned to these receptors. What was sequenced was naive CXCR3+ CD8+ T cells from blood. Subset reported: CD45RO-CCR7+CD27+CD95- naive CD8+ T cells expressing CXCR3 (TNR3+). The source is a human donor in good health. Some clones in this sample may be carry-over from other donors' samples.

The V and J genes are TRBV27 and TRBJ2-1; the TCRdb D gene call, TRBD2, has no DNA to confirm it. CDR1 is MNHEY, CDR2 SMNVEV, per germline (reference sequence). CDR3 size: 14 residues. The CDR3 sequence is CASKGLAGLNVQFF.

The J gene is TRBJ2-1, the V gene TRBV6-4; absent DNA, TCRdb's TRBD2 call cannot be checked. This CDR3 contains 15 residues. CDR1 and CDR2 from the germline V gene are MRHNA and SNTAGT. This chain's CDR3 is CASSDGNGGANEQFF.

CDR3 residues: CASSLDYSGITGELFF. The chain has TRBV27 and TRBJ2-2. CDR1 and CDR2 from the germline V gene are MNHEY and SMNVEV (reference sequence). CDR3 length: 16 amino acids.

The chain combines TRBV4-3 with TRBJ2-7; the D gene TCRdb calls, TRBD1, cannot be checked with no DNA. Germline V gene sequence: CDR1 LGHNA, CDR2 YSLEER. This CDR3 region has 14 residues. CDR3 amino acids: CASSHGTGELEQYF.

The chain employs TRBV23-1 and TRBJ2-3. TRBV23-1 is sorted into the ORF group, with uncertain function. The CDR3 spans 17 residues. The CDR3 loop reads CASSQSNWTVGTDTQYF.

V gene TRBV29-1 combines with J gene TRBJ2-1; the TRBD1 assignment by TCRdb is unverifiable without DNA. The germline V gene has CDR1 SQVTM and CDR2 ANQGSEA. The CDR3 contains 15 residues. The CDR3 protein is CSVEGPQGVYNEQFF.

The chain employs TRBV29-1 and TRBJ2-7; TCRdb's D call of TRBD1 is untestable without DNA. CDR1 and CDR2 (germline): SQVTM, ANQGSEA. CDR3 length equals 12 residues. CDR3: CSVVGQGKEQYF.

The chain recombines TRBV30 with TRBJ2-2. CDR1 GTSNPN and CDR2 SVGIG come from the germline V gene (reference sequence). The CDR3 spans 15 residues. Here the CDR3 reads CAWSPGTSDTGELFF.

The V gene is TRBV20-1, the J gene TRBJ2-7; TCRdb's assignment of TRBD1 cannot be checked, as there is no DNA. There are 13 residues in the CDR3. Germline CDR1 DFQATT, CDR2 SNEGSKA (reference sequence). The CDR3 sequence is CSAPPGPYYEQYF.

The J gene is TRBJ2-5, the V gene TRBV13; TCRdb's D call of TRBD1 is untestable without DNA. CDR1 is PRHDT and CDR2 is FYEKMQ in the germline V gene (reference sequence). This CDR3 spans 17 amino acids. The CDR3 spells CASSFGTGQRLQETQYF.

This sequence joins TRBV12-3 or TRBV12-4 and TRBJ2-1; TCRdb names TRBD1, which stays unverified in the absence of DNA. The CDR3 runs to 17 residues. CDR3 sequence reads: CASSGTGRPVLGDEQFF.

This chain uses TRBV27 with TRBJ2-7; TCRdb proposes TRBD1, but this gene call is untestable without DNA. The germline gives CDR1 MNHEY, CDR2 SMNVEV (reference sequence). The length of the CDR3 is 14 residues. CDR3 residues: CASRAGTGSLEQYF.

The J gene is TRBJ1-2, the V gene TRBV29-1; TCRdb designates TRBD1, a call that cannot be tested without DNA. The CDR3 has 11 amino acids. Germline lookup yields CDR1 SQVTM and CDR2 ANQGSEA. CDR3: CSAQGARGYTF.

The rearrangement uses TRBV27 and TRBJ2-1; TCRdb's D call of TRBD2 is untestable without DNA. This CDR3 is built from 19 residues. Germline V gives CDR1 MNHEY, CDR2 SMNVEV (reference sequence). This CDR3 reads CASSFASRLAGGINNEQFF.

This rearrangement joins TRBV5-4 to TRBJ1-1; there is no DNA to check the TCRdb D call of TRBD1. Per germline, CDR1 SGHNT and CDR2 YYREEE (reference sequence). This CDR3 has 13 amino acids. The CDR3 loop reads CASRSAGGTEAFF.

The CDR3 loop reads CASSNRGYYGYTF. The rearrangement links TRBV28 to TRBJ1-2; TCRdb designates TRBD1, a call that cannot be tested without DNA. Germline CDR1 reads MDHEN; CDR2 reads SYDVKM. This CDR3 comprises 13 residues.

The V call is TRBV27, the J call TRBJ1-1; the TRBD1 assignment by TCRdb is unverifiable without DNA. The CDR3 totals 15 residues. Germline assignment: CDR1 MNHEY and CDR2 SMNVEV (reference sequence). The CDR3 sequence is CASSWHRGPRIEAFF.

The chain carries TRBV11-2 and TRBJ2-1; TCRdb designates TRBD1, a call that cannot be tested without DNA. The CDR3 is 15 residues long. CDR1 is SGHAT, CDR2 FQNNGV, per germline. The CDR3 sequence is CASSPPRVGVGEQFF.

The gene calls are TRBV7-6 and TRBJ2-1. The CDR3 sequence is 18 residues long. Germline V gives CDR1 SGHVS, CDR2 FNYEAQ. CDR3 amino acids: CASSLANRLASSYNEQFF. The variable domain in full, completed from reference TRBV7-6 and TRBJ2-1, reads GAGVSQSPRYKVTKRGQDVALRCDPISGHVSLYWYRQALGQGPEFLTYFNYEAQQDKSGLPNDRFSAERPEGSISTLTIQRTEQRDSAMYRCASSLANRLASSYNEQFFGPGTRLTVL.

The V and J genes are TRBV25-1 and TRBJ2-7. The germline CDR1 and CDR2 sequences are MGHDK and SYGVNS. The CDR3 runs 13 residues. The CDR3 sequence is CASSVFSSYEQYF.